A single sample gave rise to the 21 T cell receptor beta chains below, sequenced in a study of preoperative IRX-2 immunotherapy in early breast cancer. Clones were read by immunoSEQ multiplex PCR, and TCRdb kept only the in-frame ones, dropping some. The sample contains around 62,000 clones, approximately 93% of which appear only once. Treatment given: preoperative locoregional IRX-2 cytokine immunotherapy. This sample was gathered from a patient treated with IRX-2 immunotherapy. These receptor sequences come from a human donor with breast cancer.

The CDR3 DNA sequence: TGTGCCAGCAGTGAGTTCGGCCTTCGAGGCAATCAGCCCCAGCATTTT. Residues: CASSEFGLRGNQPQHF. V and J are TRBV6-1 and TRBJ1-5; no firm D call. Germline V gene lookup returns CDR1 MNHNS and CDR2 SASEGT. Trimming took 3 bases from V and 2 from J, leaving 14 bases between them. This CDR3 has 16 residues.

The V and J genes are TRBV30 and TRBJ2-3; 11 bases line up with TRBD2. This CDR3 contains 15 residues. Germline lookup yields CDR1 GTSNPN and CDR2 SVGIG (reference sequence). J lost 2 bases, V lost 3 bases, and 4 bases had no gene match. This CDR3 is CAWSPGLAATDTQYF. DNA of the CDR3: TGTGCCTGGAGCCCGGGACTAGCGGCCACAGATACGCAGTATTTT. Filled out from reference TRBV30 and TRBJ2-3, the complete variable domain reads SQTIHQWPATLVQPVGSPLSLECTVEGTSNPNLYWYRQAAGRGLQLLFYSVGIGQISSEVPQNLSASRPQDRQFILSSKKLLLSDSGFYLCAWSPGLAATDTQYFGPGTRLTVL.

CDR3 coding DNA: TGTGCCAGCAGCTTAGGGGGACTAGCGGGGGTCACAGATACGCAGTATTTT. As protein: CASSLGGLAGVTDTQYF. V and J are TRBV13 and TRBJ2-3, with 14 bases identical to TRBD2. Germline assignment: CDR1 PRHDT and CDR2 FYEKMQ (reference sequence). The ends lost 0 bases at V and 2 bases at J; junction bases unmatched: 1. This CDR3 contains 17 residues.

The V gene is TRBV7-6, the J gene TRBJ1-3; D unresolved. The CDR3 length is 16 residues. V shed 5 bases and J shed 0 bases, with 14 bases lying between them. Looked up from germline, CDR1 is SGHVS and CDR2 is FNYEAQ. The CDR3 reads CASSTLDQSSGNTIYF. The CDR3 coding sequence is TGTGCCAGCAGCACCCTGGACCAGAGCTCTGGAAACACCATATATTTT.

The chain carries TRBV5-1 and TRBJ2-7; possibly TRBD2 for D (5 bases). The CDR3 loop spans 15 amino acids. The V end lost 4 bases, the J end lost 3 bases, and 17 bases lay between the germline ends. Germline assignment: CDR1 SGHRS and CDR2 YFSETQ. The CDR3 spells CASSILPTAGYEQYF. DNA of the CDR3: TGCGCCAGCAGCATCTTACCCACGGCGGGCTACGAGCAGTACTTC.

The V and J genes are TRBV6-5 and TRBJ2-3; TRBD1 is a possible D gene (5 bases). This CDR3 is 15 amino acids long. The V end was cut by 7 bases, the J end by 6 bases, with 20 bases between. CDR1 is MNHEY and CDR2 is SVGAGI in the germline V gene. The CDR3 protein is CASTPGREKGDTQYF. The CDR3 DNA sequence: TGTGCCAGCACCCCCGGGCGAGAAAAGGGGGATACGCAGTATTTT.

The chain carries TRBV5-1 and TRBJ2-1; D call uncertain. The CDR3 length is 14 residues. Germline V gene data show CDR1 as SGHRS and CDR2 as YFSETQ. Between the trimmed V and J ends, which lost 6 bases and 2 bases, there was a span of 12 bases. CDR3 in amino acids: CASKGPGAYNEQFF. CDR3 bases: TGCGCCAGCAAAGGTCCTGGGGCCTACAATGAGCAGTTCTTC. The variable domain in full, completed from reference TRBV5-1 and TRBJ2-1, reads KAGVTQTPRYLIKTRGQQVTLSCSPISGHRSVSWYQQTPGQGLQFLFEYFSETQRNKGNFPGRFSGRQFSNSRSEMNVSTLELGDSALYLCASKGPGAYNEQFFGPGTRLTVL.

The chain uses TRBV6-5 and TRBJ2-7; no firm D call. The germline V gene has CDR1 MNHEY and CDR2 SVGAGI. The CDR3 runs to 11 residues. With 2 bases removed from V and 7 bases from J, the gap between germline ends came to 6 bases. CDR3 nucleotide sequence: TGTGCCAGCAGTTACGCCAAAGAGCAGTACTTC. It translates to CASSYAKEQYF.

The chain has TRBV28 and TRBJ2-2; D may be TRBD1 or TRBD2 (5 bases each). In germline, CDR1 is MDHEN, CDR2 SYDVKM. Trimming stripped 8 bases from V and 2 bases from J, with 18 bases between. This CDR3 region has 16 residues. Here the CDR3 reads CASCGQGSPNTGELFF. The CDR3 nucleotides are TGTGCCAGCTGCGGGCAGGGCTCCCCAAACACCGGGGAGCTGTTTTTT.

The chain carries TRBV11-3 and TRBJ1-1; maybe TRBD1 (5 bases). With 6 bases removed from V and 3 bases from J, the gap between germline ends came to 14 bases. The CDR3 has 14 residues. Germline V CDR1 and CDR2: SGHNT, YENEEA. The CDR3 sequence: CASSAGGTHTEAFF. CDR3 coding DNA: TGTGCCAGCAGTGCGGGGGGGACGCACACTGAAGCTTTCTTT. Full variable domain (missing parts from reference TRBV11-3 and TRBJ1-1): EAGVVQSPRYKIIEKKQPVAFWCNPISGHNTLYWYLQNLGQGPELLIRYENEEAVDDSQLPKDRFSAERLKGVDSTLKIQPAELGDSAVYLCASSAGGTHTEAFFGQGTRLTVV.

This chain joins TRBV11-2 and TRBJ2-7; no firm D call. Trimming removed 4 bases from V and 2 bases from J, with 12 bases in between. Germline CDR1 is SGHAT and CDR2 is FQNNGV. The CDR3 consists of 14 residues. CDR3 nucleotide sequence: TGTGCCAGCAGCTGGGTATCGGAAACCTACGAGCAGTACTTC. Protein: CASSWVSETYEQYF.

The chain is built from TRBV18 and TRBJ2-7; D might be TRBD1 (5 bases). Trimming stripped 1 base from V and 1 base from J, with 8 bases between. Germline CDR1 and CDR2: KGHSH and LQKENI. The CDR3 loop spans 14 amino acids. This CDR3 reads CASSPQGISYEQYF. The CDR3 nucleotides are TGTGCCAGCTCACCACAGGGGATATCCTACGAGCAGTACTTC.

This chain joins TRBV30 and TRBJ1-4; 9 nucleotides line up with TRBD1. The CDR3 runs to 13 residues. Germline CDR1 reads GTSNPN; CDR2 reads SVGIG (reference sequence). The V segment lost 4 bases and the J segment 6 bases; nucleotides outside the gene matches: 3. The CDR3 reads CAWNRGRDEKLFF. In nucleotides, the CDR3 is TGTGCCTGGAACAGGGGGCGCGATGAAAAACTGTTTTTT.

The genes are TRBV5-6 and TRBJ2-1, with D perhaps matching TRBD1 or TRBD2 (5 bases each). The germline V gene has CDR1 SGHDT and CDR2 YYEEEE. This CDR3 spans 15 amino acids. Deletions cut 6 bases from V and 0 bases from J, with 13 bases between. CDR3 in DNA: TGTGCCAGCAACCATGGGGGTAGCTCCTACAATGAGCAGTTCTTC. It is translated as CASNHGGSSYNEQFF. Based on the CDR3 plus reference TRBV5-6 and TRBJ2-1, the full variable domain is DAGVTQSPTHLIKTRGQQVTLRCSPKSGHDTVSWYQQALGQGPQFIFQYYEEEERQRGNFPDRFSGHQFPNYSSELNVNALLLGDSALYLCASNHGGSSYNEQFFGPGTRLTVL.

The chain carries TRBV30 and TRBJ2-3; D not certain. The CDR3 has 14 amino acids. Germline V gene lookup returns CDR1 GTSNPN and CDR2 SVGIG (reference sequence). V lost 1 base and J lost 4, with 12 bases in between. CDR3 coding DNA: TGTGCCTGGAGTGGTGGTCTGCTGCCAGATACGCAGTATTTT. Translating it yields CAWSGGLLPDTQYF.

The chain recombines TRBV4-1 with TRBJ1-5, with D possibly TRBD1 on 5 matching bases. This CDR3 region has 14 residues. Looked up from germline, CDR1 is MGHRA and CDR2 is YSYEKL. V lost 8 bases, J lost 0 bases, and 11 bases lay in between. The CDR3 sequence: CASGDGYSNQPQHF. The CDR3 bases are TGCGCCAGCGGGGACGGATATAGCAATCAGCCCCAGCATTTT.

This CDR3 is CASSLRRMDNEQFF. CDR3 coding DNA: TGCGCCAGCAGCTTGAGGCGGATGGACAATGAGCAGTTCTTC. The chain has TRBV5-1 and TRBJ2-1, with D hard to call. Germline V CDR1 and CDR2: SGHRS, YFSETQ. With 1 base removed from V and 5 bases from J, the gap between germline ends came to 10 bases. The CDR3 sequence is 14 residues long.

This chain joins TRBV5-4 and TRBJ2-5; D is possibly TRBD1 or TRBD2 (6 bases each). Trimming stripped 3 bases from V and 5 bases from J, with 17 bases between. The CDR3 has 15 residues. CDR1 is SGHNT and CDR2 is YYREEE in the germline V gene (reference sequence). This chain's CDR3 is CASSSEGGMRETQYF. The CDR3 DNA sequence: TGTGCCAGCAGCTCGGAGGGGGGAATGAGGGAGACCCAGTACTTC.

This clone has a handful of counts. The rearrangement links TRBV20-1 to TRBJ2-7; D perhaps matches TRBD2 (5 bases). This CDR3 contains 11 residues. Trimming cost V 3 bases and J 2 bases, with 5 bases left between them. From germline, CDR1 is DFQATT and CDR2 SNEGSKA (reference sequence). The DNA of the CDR3 is TGCAGTGCTAGGACTACCTACGAGCAGTACTTC. Translated, it gives CSARTTYEQYF.

The V gene is TRBV7-3, the J gene TRBJ2-6, with no clear D. V lost 0 bases and J lost 2, with 2 bases in between. Germline-derived CDR1 and CDR2 are SGHTA and FQGTGA. The CDR3 runs 14 residues. CDR3 nucleotides: TGTGCCAGCAGCTTAACGGCTGGGGCCAACGTCCTGACTTTC. Protein sequence: CASSLTAGANVLTF.

This clone was seen only once. The V gene is TRBV2, the J gene TRBJ2-3; TRBD2 agrees at 7 bases. Losses at the gene ends were 0 bases for V and 2 bases for J; bases not matched to a gene: 5. The CDR3 spans 16 residues. CDR1 and CDR2 (germline): SNHLY, FYNNEI. The CDR3 loop reads CASSEAGSGYTDTQYF. The CDR3 DNA is TGTGCCAGCAGTGAAGCGGGTAGCGGGTACACAGATACGCAGTATTTT. Filled out from reference TRBV2 and TRBJ2-3, the complete variable domain reads EPEVTQTPSHQVTQMGQEVILRCVPISNHLYFYWYRQILGQKVEFLVSFYNNEISEKSEIFDDQFSVERPDGSNFTLKIRSTKLEDSAMYFCASSEAGSGYTDTQYFGPGTRLTVL.